The present T cell receptor (beta chain) was sequenced within a study of T cell responses to AZD1222 COVID-19 vaccine (TCRdb year 2021). Regarding the study in general: AZD1222 recipients whose second dose came at about 4 weeks and those whose second dose came at about 12 weeks were combined into one group, since spike-specific TCR depth and breadth did not differ between the two schedules. Enrollment into the trials was organized by age into subgroups of 18-55, 56-69 and 70-plus years, and those subgroups contained approximately 150, 30 and 60 TCR-sequenced participants, respectively. A total of under 250 trial participants underwent TCR sequencing, of whom roughly 210 had received two doses of AZD1222 and about 25 had received two doses of the MenACWY control vaccine.

Points on this clone: Its antigen remains unidentified. One base away there is no much larger clone; base qualities are not given.

The time point label of this sample denotes: baseline before first vaccination. The vaccinee samples were drawn from two UK trials, COV001 and COV002, one of which was a single-blind randomized controlled phase 2/3 trial testing AZD1222 (ChAdOx1 nCoV-19) in healthy adults. For TCRbeta chain sequencing, PBMC samples were collected from trial participants at day 0 and at day 28 after the second dose. The CDR3 regions of human TCRbeta chains were analyzed by immunosequencing. As for the original processing: TCRs in the repertoires were compared against a reference library of SARS-CoV-2-specific TCRs that had been generated with the MIRA antigen-specificity platform. Breadth meant the fraction of unique TCRs that were SARS-CoV-2-associated, whereas depth meant the fraction of total T cells that were SARS-CoV-2-associated. Using the MIRA data, every spike-specific TCR was mapped to the spike region that the TCR reacted to and assigned to either a CD4 or a CD8 class. Log10-transformed breadth and depth values were compared by one-way ANOVA with Sidak's multiple comparisons tests. TCRdb provides this immuneACCESS table in a form limited to in-frame rearrangements. Some clones are lacking; in checked studies, under half of them reflect an unresolved V gene, and why the rest are absent is not known. V and J calls plus clone size are reproduced from that table; the DNA served to infer D and trimming. The sample records 89,000 or so clones, approximately 86% of which are singletons. Together, the top ten hold 7.9% of the sample.

What the work shows at the level of the full study, not this receptor alone: Nearly half of unique spike-specific TCRs reportedly recognized epitopes outside regions mutated in the B.1.351 and B.1.1.7 variants. Because no samples from the day 14 peak response were available, repertoires could be characterized only after the peak T cell response. Participants were mostly white British, with more females than males. The authors suggested clonal diversity may have been underestimated. Conclusions about previously exposed vaccinees were limited because only five to seven AZD1222 recipients were SARS-CoV-2 seropositive at baseline. The vaccine-associated CD4 TCRs covered the entire spike protein, and the dominant responses fell in regions 160-218 and 743-854. The 56-69-year group was small, and its depth increase did not reach significance, likely because of low power. After two AZD1222 doses, spike-specific TCR breadth and depth were significantly higher than at day 0 and than in MenACWY recipients.

The CDR3, cysteine through phenylalanine, is 13 amino acids long. The DNA shown is the 39-base CDR3, in frame from base 1. The V and J ends are trimmed by 5 bases and 0 bases, leaving 10 bases between them. From the germline V gene, CDR1 is SQVTM and CDR2 is ANQGSEA. Recombination linked TRBV29-1 to TRBJ1-1, with the D gene not confidently named. The TCR comes from an adult in good health. The sample here was peripheral blood, taken on day 0 of AZD1222 vaccination. CDR3 sequence: CSVPSPLNTEAFF. The DNA is TGCAGCGTTCCCAGCCCTTTGAACACTGAAGCTTTCTTT.